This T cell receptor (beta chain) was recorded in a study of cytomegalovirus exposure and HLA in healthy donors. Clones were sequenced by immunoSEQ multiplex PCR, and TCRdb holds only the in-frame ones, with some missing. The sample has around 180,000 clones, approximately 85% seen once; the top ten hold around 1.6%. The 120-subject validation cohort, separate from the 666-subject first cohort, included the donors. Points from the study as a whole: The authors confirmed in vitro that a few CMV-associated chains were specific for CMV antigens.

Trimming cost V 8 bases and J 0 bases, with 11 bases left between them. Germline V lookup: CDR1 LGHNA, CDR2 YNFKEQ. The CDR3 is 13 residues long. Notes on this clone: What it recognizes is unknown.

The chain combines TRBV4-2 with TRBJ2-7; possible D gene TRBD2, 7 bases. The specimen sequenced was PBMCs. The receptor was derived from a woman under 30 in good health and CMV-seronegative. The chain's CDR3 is CASGGGLSYEQYF. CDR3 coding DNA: TGTGCCAGCGGGGGGGGCCTCTCCTACGAGCAGTACTTC.